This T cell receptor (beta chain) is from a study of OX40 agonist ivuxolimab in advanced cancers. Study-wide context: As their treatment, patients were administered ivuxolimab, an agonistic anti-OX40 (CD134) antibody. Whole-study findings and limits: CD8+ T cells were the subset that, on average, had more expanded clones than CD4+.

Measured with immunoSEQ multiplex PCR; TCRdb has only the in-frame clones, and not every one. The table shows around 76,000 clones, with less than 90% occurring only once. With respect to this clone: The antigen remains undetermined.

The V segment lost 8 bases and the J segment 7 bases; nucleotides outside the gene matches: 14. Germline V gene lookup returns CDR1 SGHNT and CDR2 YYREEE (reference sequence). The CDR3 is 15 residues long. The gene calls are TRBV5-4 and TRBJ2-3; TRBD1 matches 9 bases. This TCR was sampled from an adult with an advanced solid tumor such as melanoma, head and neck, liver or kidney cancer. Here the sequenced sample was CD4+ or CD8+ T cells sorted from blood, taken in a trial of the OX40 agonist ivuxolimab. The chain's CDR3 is CASKDRGELPNTQYF. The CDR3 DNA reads TGTGCCAGTAAGGACAGGGGAGAACTCCCAAATACGCAGTATTTT.